The source of this T cell receptor (beta chain) is a study of cytomegalovirus exposure and HLA in healthy donors. On the study more broadly: Researchers found that 81% of over 350 genotyped donors fell within the Caucasian-associated ancestry cluster. Study conclusions and caveats: TCR beta sequences reportedly predicted the HLA-A and HLA-B alleles of most subjects accurately. Some V segments could not be told apart, so they were left out, TRBV6-2 and TRBV6-3 among them.

A single count supports this clone. Its target is not known. Per germline, CDR1 SEHNR and CDR2 FQNEAQ (reference sequence). V was clipped by 1 base and J by 2 bases, with 5 bases between them. The CDR3 runs to 14 residues. 60 Vbeta and 13 Jbeta primers were used in PCR. Method: immunoSEQ multiplex PCR; TCRdb's copy keeps in-frame clones and lacks some. The table lists about 72,000 clones, over 75% of them singletons. The TCR originated in a human donor in good health. The V and J genes are TRBV7-9 and TRBJ2-2, with no clear D. Specimen: PBMCs. The DNA for the CDR3 is TGTGCCAGCAGCTTAGGAGGAAACACCGGGGAGCTGTTTTTT. Its translation: CASSLGGNTGELFF.